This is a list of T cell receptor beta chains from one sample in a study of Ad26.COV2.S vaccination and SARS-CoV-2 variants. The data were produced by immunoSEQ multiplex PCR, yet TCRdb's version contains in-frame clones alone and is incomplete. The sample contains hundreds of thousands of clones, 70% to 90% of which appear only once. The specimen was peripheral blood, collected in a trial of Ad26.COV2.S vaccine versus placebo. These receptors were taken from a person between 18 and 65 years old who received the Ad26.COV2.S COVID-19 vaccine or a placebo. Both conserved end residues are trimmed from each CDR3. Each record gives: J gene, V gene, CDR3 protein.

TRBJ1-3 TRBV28 ASSLWEATRYSGNTIY
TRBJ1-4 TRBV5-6 ASSTGGADEKLF
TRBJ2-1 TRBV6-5 ASSRTSFGREQF
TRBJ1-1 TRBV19 ASSIDRFGTEAF
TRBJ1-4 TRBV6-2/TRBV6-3 ASSDGPQNEKLF
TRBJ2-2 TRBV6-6 ASSPPGTGTTGELF
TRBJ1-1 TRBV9 ASSVAGGNTEAF
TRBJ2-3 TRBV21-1 ASSKGLAGRGDTQY
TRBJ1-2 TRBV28 ASKLKNYGYT
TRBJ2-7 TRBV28 ASGPGGPRDEQY
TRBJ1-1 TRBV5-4 ASSQGTGPEAF
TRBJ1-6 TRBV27 ASSRQGMGSPLH
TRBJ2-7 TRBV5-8 ASSFRAAYEQY
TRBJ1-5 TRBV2 ASSDHGPQPQH
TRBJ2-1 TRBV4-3 ASSQGGRGSSYNEQF
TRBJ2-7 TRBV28 ASSLGTYEQY
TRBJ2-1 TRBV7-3 ASSLFGGRADHEQF
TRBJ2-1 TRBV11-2 ASSSEYNEQF
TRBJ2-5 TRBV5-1 ASSFGVQETQY
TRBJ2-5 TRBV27 ASSPRQGARGETQY
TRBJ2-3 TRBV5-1 ASSLEATTDTQY
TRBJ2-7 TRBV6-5 ASSYLGGAEQY
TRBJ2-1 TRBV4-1 ASSFSQREGVEQF
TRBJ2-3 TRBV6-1 ASSEHLSGTGTDTQY
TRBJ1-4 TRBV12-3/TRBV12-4 ASSLGLGQKLF
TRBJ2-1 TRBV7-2 ASSSRPPLAGGHNEQF
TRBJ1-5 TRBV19 ASSRSTSNQPQH
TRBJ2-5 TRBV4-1 ASSHRSSEGDQY
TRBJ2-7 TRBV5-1 ASSLVSGSTGEQY
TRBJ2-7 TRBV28 ASSLMGGSYEQY
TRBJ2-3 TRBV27 ASRLAGSTDTQY
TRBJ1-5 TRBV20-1 SASGRDRGQPQH
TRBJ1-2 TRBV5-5 ASSLGGVDGYT
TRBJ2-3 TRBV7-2 ASSTRLAGSTDTQY
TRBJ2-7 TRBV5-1 ASSPGTSLVYEQY
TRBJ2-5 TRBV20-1 SAYRVETQY
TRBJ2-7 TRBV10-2 ASRPGQGASYEQY
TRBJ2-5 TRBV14 ASSQGGARGTQY
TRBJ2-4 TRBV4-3 ASSQRLADKNIQY